Listed below are T cell receptor beta chains from one sample, sequenced in a study of yellow fever vaccine responses in identical twins. TCRdb reprocessed the RT-PCR reads with MiXCR, giving one entry per CDR3 protein. The sample lists more than 30,000 distinct CDR3 sequences, 50% to 65% seen once, with over 3.5% in the top ten. The sample here was T cells from blood (PBMCs), unsorted or a sorted subset (not recorded which), taken before or after yellow fever vaccination (not recorded which). These receptor sequences come from a woman under 30 who received the yellow fever vaccine. Both conserved end residues are part of each CDR3. Each record gives: J gene, clone size, V gene, D gene, CDR3 DNA, CDR3 protein. The D gene is left open where the match is weak. Clone size is not always given. Where it is, it says once, few, many or a class for expanded clones.

>TRBJ1-1|-|TRBV7-9|-
TGTGCCAGCAGCTTAGCGCGGGAGGCCACTGAAGCTTTCTTT
CASSLAREATEAFF
>TRBJ1-2|-|TRBV4-1|-
TGCGCCAGCAGCCAAGCAGGGGAAGGTGGCTACACCTTC
CASSQAGEGGYTF
>TRBJ2-2|few|TRBV10-3|-
TGTGCCATCAGTGGTCTTTCGTCTCCGGGCCGGAACACCGGGGAGCTGTTTTTT
CAISGLSSPGRNTGELFF
>TRBJ2-3|-|TRBV20-1|-
TGCAGTGCTAGAGTGGGGGGGGCCACAGATACGCAGTATTTT
CSARVGGATDTQYF
>TRBJ1-5|-|TRBV7-9|-
TGTGCCAGCAGCTCATGGGAGGGTCTCCAGCCCCAGCATTTT
CASSSWEGLQPQHF
>TRBJ2-1|few|TRBV29-1|-
TGCAGCGTCGCGAGGGGACTGTCCTACAATGAGCAGTTCTTC
CSVARGLSYNEQFF
>TRBJ1-1|-|TRBV2|-
TGTGCCGGTGGACAGATAGGTTATGAAGCTTTCTTT
CAGGQIGYEAFF
>TRBJ2-5|-|TRBV7-9|-
TGTGCCAGCAGCTGGACGGGCCAAGAGACCCAGTACTTC
CASSWTGQETQYF
>TRBJ2-3|-|TRBV7-2|TRBD2
TGTGCCAGCAGCTCGATGGGGTGGTCTAGCGGGGGACCCACAGATACGCAGTATTTT
CASSSMGWSSGGPTDTQYF
>TRBJ2-3|few|TRBV29-1|TRBD1
TGCAGCGTTGTCGGGGACAGGAACACAGATACGCAGTATTTT
CSVVGDRNTDTQYF
>TRBJ1-2|-|TRBV29-1|-
TGCAGTGTCCTTCCGGGACTCCAGGGCTATGGCTACACCTTC
CSVLPGLQGYGYTF
>TRBJ2-1|-|TRBV2|-
TGTGCCAGCACCTACATGGGGAATGAGCAGTTCTTC
CASTYMGNEQFF
>TRBJ1-5|-|TRBV11-1|TRBD1
TGTGCCAGCAGCAACTACAGGGGAGTGGGTCAGCCCCAGCATTTT
CASSNYRGVGQPQHF
>TRBJ2-3|once|TRBV20-1|-
TGCAGTGCTAGAGTGTTGGATACGCAGTATTTT
CSARVLDTQYF
>TRBJ1-2|-|TRBV27|TRBD1
TGTGTTTGTAGACAGGGTTTATTGGATGGCTACACCTTC
CVCRQGLLDGYTF
>TRBJ2-1|-|TRBV25-1|TRBD1
TGTGCCAGCAGGGCTGGACAGGGGAACAATGAGCAGTTCTTC
CASRAGQGNNEQFF
>TRBJ2-3|-|TRBV18|-
TGTGCCAGCTCACCACTTGGGGAAGATACGCAGTATTTT
CASSPLGEDTQYF
>TRBJ2-5|-|TRBV11-1|-
TGTGCCAGCAGCTTAAACGAGCGGAAAGGGGCAGAGACCCAGTACTTC
CASSLNERKGAETQYF
>TRBJ2-7|-|TRBV5-5|-
TGTGCCAGCAGCTTGGAACTAGTTAACGAGCAGTACTTC
CASSLELVNEQYF
>TRBJ2-1|-|TRBV15|-
TGTGCCACCAGCAGCGTCCCCGTCGGAGAGCAGTTCTTC
CATSSVPVGEQFF
>TRBJ2-1|few|TRBV9|TRBD1
TGTGCCAGCAGAGCACAGGGGAGCTCCTACAATGAGCAGTTCTTC
CASRAQGSSYNEQFF
>TRBJ2-1|-|TRBV18|-
TGTGCCAGCTCACCAGGAGTACAGGCAGGTGAGCAGTTCTTC
CASSPGVQAGEQFF
>TRBJ2-7|-|TRBV18|-
TGTGCCAGCTCACCAGATTTACGGGGTGACGAGCAGTACTTC
CASSPDLRGDEQYF
>TRBJ2-3|-|TRBV11-1|-
TGTGCCAGCAGCTTAGCACTAGCTCCCGCAGATACGCAGTATTTT
CASSLALAPADTQYF
>TRBJ1-2|few|TRBV12-3/TRBV12-4|-
TGTGCCAGCAGTTTTCGGCAGTATGGCTACACCTTC
CASSFRQYGYTF
>TRBJ1-6|once|TRBV5-4|-
TGTGCCAGCAGCTTGCTCGGACAACAAAAGAATTCACCCCTCCACTTT
CASSLLGQQKNSPLHF
>TRBJ1-5|-|TRBV11-1|-
TGTGCCACTCGGCCCAGGGGCGGGGGCAATCAGCCCCAGCATTTT
CATRPRGGGNQPQHF
>TRBJ1-1|-|TRBV12-3/TRBV12-4|-
TGTGCCAGCAGTTCCAGACTGAGCATGAACACTGAAGCTTTCTTT
CASSSRLSMNTEAFF
>TRBJ1-5|-|TRBV3-1|-
TGTGCCAGCAGCCCCGGGACGGATGAACATGAACAGCATTTT
CASSPGTDEHEQHF
>TRBJ2-1|-|TRBV20-1|TRBD2
TGCAGTGCTAGAGATCCAGCGGGAGGGTACGGTGAGCAGTTCTTC
CSARDPAGGYGEQFF
>TRBJ2-2|-|TRBV4-1|-
TGCGCCAGCAGCACCCAGGACCTAGGGTTCACCGGGGAGCTGTTTTTT
CASSTQDLGFTGELFF
>TRBJ1-1|few|TRBV20-1|-
TGCAGTGAGGCCCGGCAAACTGAAGCTTTCTTT
CSEARQTEAFF
>TRBJ1-3|-|TRBV11-1|-
TGTGCCAGCGGACCCGACACAGGGCTTCTAAACACCATATATTTT
CASGPDTGLLNTIYF
>TRBJ1-4|-|TRBV23-1|-
TGCGCCAGCAGTCCCCCCGGGGGGGTAGCAGCAACTAATGAAAAACTGTTTTTT
CASSPPGGVAATNEKLFF
>TRBJ2-1|-|TRBV11-1|-
TGTGCCAGCAGCTCCTCTCACGCAGGGAACAATGAGCAGTTCTTC
CASSSSHAGNNEQFF
>TRBJ2-2|few|TRBV29-1|-
TGCAGCGTTGATATGGGGCACACCGGGGAGCTGTTTTTT
CSVDMGHTGELFF
>TRBJ2-7|-|TRBV23-1|-
TGCGCCAGCAGTCATTCCTACGAGCAGTACTTC
CASSHSYEQYF
>TRBJ2-3|few|TRBV29-1|TRBD2
TGCAGCGGGACGACTAGCGGGACAGATACGCAGTATTTT
CSGTTSGTDTQYF
>TRBJ1-5|-|TRBV29-1|-
TGCAGCGTTGTGACAGGAAACAATCAGCCCCAGCATTTT
CSVVTGNNQPQHF
>TRBJ1-5|-|TRBV10-1|-
TGCGCCAGCAGTGAGTCTAGAGGAGCCCAGCCCCAGCATTTT
CASSESRGAQPQHF
>TRBJ1-5|-|TRBV20-1|-
TGCAGTGCTAGAGATGTAGGGTCTGGCAATCAGCCCCAGCATTTT
CSARDVGSGNQPQHF
>TRBJ2-5|-|TRBV29-1|-
TGCAGCGTTGAAAAGGGATCCGAGACCCAGTACTTC
CSVEKGSETQYF
>TRBJ2-3|-|TRBV15|TRBD1
TGTGCCACCAGCACCGGACAGGGGGTTTCAGATACGCAGTATTTT
CATSTGQGVSDTQYF
>TRBJ2-5|-|TRBV6-1|-
TGTGCCAGCAAGGACGGACCGAGGACCCAGTACTTC
CASKDGPRTQYF
>TRBJ2-1|-|TRBV5-1|TRBD2
TGCGCCAGCAGCTTGTTAGCGGGAGAGGATGAGCAGTTCTTC
CASSLLAGEDEQFF
>TRBJ1-1|-|TRBV10-3|-
TGTGCCATCAAGAGGGGAGAGACTGAAGCTTTCTTT
CAIKRGETEAFF
>TRBJ1-1|-|TRBV29-1|-
TGCAGCGTTGGGAGTTCCGGCACTGAAGCTTTCTTT
CSVGSSGTEAFF
>TRBJ1-1|few|TRBV5-1|TRBD1
TGCGCCAGCAGCATGGGACAGGGGACTGAAGCTTTCTTT
CASSMGQGTEAFF